The 18 T cell receptor beta chains listed next were all sequenced from one sample in a study of blood T cell repertoires in COVID-19. Libraries were prepared by immunoSEQ multiplex PCR; TCRdb keeps only in-frame clonotypes and omits some of them. The sample lists over 300,000 clones; around 85% were seen once. What was sequenced was peripheral blood. The receptors here all came from a human donor in a cohort sampled during active COVID-19.

The chain links TRBV19 to TRBJ1-5; the D gene is possibly TRBD1 (5 bases). V gave up 9 bases and J gave up 0 bases, with 12 bases separating them. Germline assignment: CDR1 LNHDA and CDR2 SQIVND (reference sequence). The CDR3 has 14 amino acids. CDR3 sequence (DNA): TGTGCCAGCGGGACTTCCAGTAGCAATCAGCCCCAGCATTTT. Residues: CASGTSSSNQPQHF.

This chain uses TRBV11-2 with TRBJ1-2, with 7 bases lining up with TRBD1. The CDR3 has 14 amino acids. After removal of 5 bases from V and 7 bases from J, the junction contained 10 bases not matched to a gene. The germline V gene has CDR1 SGHAT and CDR2 FQNNGV. The CDR3: CASSVTGDPPGYTF. Written as DNA, the CDR3 is TGTGCCAGCAGCGTTACAGGGGATCCCCCTGGCTACACCTTC.

J is TRBJ1-2 and V is TRBV2, with 9 bases identical to TRBD1. V lost 11 bases and J lost 8; bases outside the gene matches: 9. The CDR3 spans 12 residues. Germline loops: CDR1 SNHLY, CDR2 FYNNEI. CDR3 sequence: CAPSGTGIGYTF. The CDR3, as DNA: TGTGCCCCGTCGGGGACAGGGATCGGCTACACCTTC.

This clone was observed once. The chain employs TRBV9 and TRBJ1-1, with D hard to call. Per the germline V gene, CDR1 is SGDLS and CDR2 is YYNGEE. There are 11 residues in the CDR3. Trimming removed 3 bases from V and 8 bases from J, with 8 bases in between. CDR3 loop: CASSAVKEAFF. Here the CDR3 DNA reads TGTGCCAGCAGCGCGGTTAAAGAAGCTTTCTTT.

The rearrangement links TRBV7-9 to TRBJ2-7; TRBD2 agrees at 7 bases. The CDR3 runs 16 residues. Germline V CDR1 and CDR2: SEHNR, FQNEAQ (reference sequence). J gave up 3 bases and V 4 bases, and 12 bases lay outside the gene matches. CDR3 protein: CASSYPPSGENYEQYF. CDR3 DNA sequence: TGTGCCAGCAGCTACCCCCCTAGCGGAGAGAACTACGAGCAGTACTTC. Filled out from reference TRBV7-9 and TRBJ2-7, the complete variable domain reads DTGVSQNPRHKITKRGQNVTFRCDPISEHNRLYWYRQTLGQGPEFLTYFQNEAQLEKSRLLSDRFSAERPKGSFSTLEIQRTEQGDSAMYLCASSYPPSGENYEQYFGPGTRLTVT.

The gene calls are TRBV9 and TRBJ2-7; D is possibly TRBD2 (6 bases). Germline values: CDR1 SGDLS, CDR2 YYNGEE. This CDR3 spans 14 amino acids. V was cut by 3 bases and J by 1 base, with 11 bases left in between. The CDR3 DNA reads as TGTGCCAGCAGCGAGAGCGGGTCTTCCTACGAGCAGTACTTC. It yields the protein CASSESGSSYEQYF.

This rearrangement joins TRBV4-2 to TRBJ2-7, with 12 bases lining up with TRBD2. From germline, CDR1 is LGHNA and CDR2 YNFKEQ. V lost 0 bases, J lost 7 bases, and 7 bases stayed unmatched. CDR3 length equals 16 residues. CDR3 in DNA: TGTGCCAGCAGCCAAGAACCTAGCGGGGGGGCGAGTGAGCAGTACTTC. It encodes CASSQEPSGGASEQYF.

This clone was observed a handful of times. This same CDR3 is encoded by further DNA sequences in the sample. The rearrangement joins TRBV7-9 to TRBJ1-3, with D tentatively TRBD1 (5 bases). The V gene's germline CDR1 is SEHNR and CDR2 FQNEAQ (reference sequence). The germline V and J ends were trimmed by 5 bases and 0 bases, with 8 bases remaining between them. This CDR3 region has 14 residues. CDR3 DNA: TGTGCCAGCAGCCGGGACTCCTCTGGAAACACCATATATTTT. It yields the protein CASSRDSSGNTIYF.

This clone appeared a single time. J is TRBJ2-2 and V is TRBV19; 7 positions agree with TRBD1. The trim removed 1 base at V and 6 bases at J, leaving 8 bases unmatched. The CDR3 has 16 amino acids. CDR1 and CDR2 (germline): LNHDA, SQIVND (reference sequence). Written as DNA, the CDR3 is TGTGCCAGTAGTATAGCCCCCTCGACAGGGCCCGGGGAGCTGTTTTTT. It translates to CASSIAPSTGPGELFF.

V usage is TRBV5-1 and J usage is TRBJ1-2, with 10 bases aligning to TRBD1. From germline, CDR1 is SGHRS and CDR2 YFSETQ. Trimming at V came to 4 bases and at J to 10 bases, leaving 7 bases not matched to a gene. The CDR3 is 13 residues long. CDR3 nucleotides: TGCGCCAGCAGCCCCGGGACAGGGGAGCACTACACCTTC. It yields the protein CASSPGTGEHYTF.

The genes are TRBV5-6 and TRBJ2-1; a possible D gene is TRBD1 (6 bases). This CDR3 contains 16 residues. From germline, CDR1 is SGHDT and CDR2 YYEEEE. V lost 3 bases and J 0 bases, leaving 13 bases between the germline ends. The CDR3 region has the DNA TGTGCCAGCAGCTCGGACAGCCTTAGCTCCTACAATGAGCAGTTCTTC. Encoded protein: CASSSDSLSSYNEQFF.

The chain combines TRBV2 with TRBJ2-3; 9 nucleotides match TRBD2. V shed 10 bases and J 4 bases; nucleotides not matched to a gene: 18. The V gene's germline CDR1 is SNHLY and CDR2 FYNNEI. The CDR3 sequence is 17 residues long. CDR3 sequence: CAIHRSRSGGFSDTQYF. In DNA, the CDR3 is TGTGCCATCCACAGGTCGCGTAGCGGGGGTTTTTCAGATACGCAGTATTTT.

The V gene is TRBV3-1 (or the pseudogene TRBV3-2), the J gene TRBJ2-3, with 7 nucleotides matching TRBD2. The CDR3 is made up of 17 amino acids. CDR1 and CDR2 (germline): LGHDT, YNNKEL (reference sequence). V gave up 1 base and J gave up 4 bases; unmatched junction bases: 11. CDR3 sequence: CASSQVKGRVGADTQYF. The CDR3 DNA reads TGTGCCAGCAGCCAAGTGAAGGGGAGGGTAGGGGCAGATACGCAGTATTTT.

The rearrangement uses TRBV2 and TRBJ1-2; TRBD1 might be the D (6 bases). Trimming shortened V by 3 bases and J by 5 bases, and 13 bases separated the two germline ends. Germline V CDR1 and CDR2: SNHLY, FYNNEI. There are 14 residues in the CDR3. DNA for the CDR3: TGTGCCAGCAGTGATATGACAGGCTCATATGGCTACACCTTC. It specifies CASSDMTGSYGYTF.

The chain links TRBV20-1 to TRBJ2-7; D unresolved. CDR1 and CDR2 (germline): DFQATT, SNEGSKA (reference sequence). The CDR3 contains 11 residues. The ends were cut back, 5 bases at V and 5 bases at J, with 10 bases in the middle. Written as DNA, the CDR3 is TGCAGTGCTGTCGACACACACGAGCAGTACTTC. It specifies CSAVDTHEQYF.

The chain joins TRBV5-5 to TRBJ2-5; no firm D call. V lost 2 bases, J lost 3 bases, and 8 bases lay in between. The CDR3 length is 13 residues. Germline V gene lookup returns CDR1 SGHKS and CDR2 YYEKEE (reference sequence). This CDR3 reads CASSLGEKETQYF. Here the CDR3 DNA reads TGTGCCAGCAGCTTAGGAGAGAAAGAGACCCAGTACTTC.

The chain combines TRBV3-1 (or the pseudogene TRBV3-2) with TRBJ2-1; the D is unclear. CDR3 length: 13 residues. With 3 bases removed from V and 5 bases from J, the gap between germline ends came to 8 bases. Germline CDR1 LGHDT, CDR2 YNNKEL (reference sequence). CDR3 in amino acids: CASSQWSDNEQFF. CDR3 DNA: TGTGCCAGCAGCCAGTGGTCGGACAATGAGCAGTTCTTC.

The genes are TRBV9 and TRBJ2-7; 10 nucleotides align to TRBD2. Germline values: CDR1 SGDLS, CDR2 YYNGEE. After removal of 3 bases from V and 0 bases from J, the junction contained 6 bases not matched to a gene. CDR3 length equals 16 residues. CDR3: CASSAQTSGASYEQYF. The CDR3 DNA reads as TGTGCCAGCAGCGCGCAAACTAGCGGGGCCTCCTACGAGCAGTACTTC.